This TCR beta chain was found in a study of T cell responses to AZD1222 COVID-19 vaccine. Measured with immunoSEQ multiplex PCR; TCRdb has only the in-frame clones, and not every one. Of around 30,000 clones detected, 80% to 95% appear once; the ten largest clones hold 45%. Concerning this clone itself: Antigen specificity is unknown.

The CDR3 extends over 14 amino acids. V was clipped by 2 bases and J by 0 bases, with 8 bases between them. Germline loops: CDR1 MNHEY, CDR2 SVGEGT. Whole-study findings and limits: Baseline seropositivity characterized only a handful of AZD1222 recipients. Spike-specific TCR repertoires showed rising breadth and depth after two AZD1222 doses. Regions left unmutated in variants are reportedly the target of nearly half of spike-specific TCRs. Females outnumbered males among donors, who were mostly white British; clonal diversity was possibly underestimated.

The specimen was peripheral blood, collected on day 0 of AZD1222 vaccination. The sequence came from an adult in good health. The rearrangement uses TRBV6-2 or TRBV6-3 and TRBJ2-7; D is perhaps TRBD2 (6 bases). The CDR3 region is CASSYLEGSYEQYF. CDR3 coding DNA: TGTGCCAGCAGTTACCTGGAGGGCTCCTACGAGCAGTACTTC.